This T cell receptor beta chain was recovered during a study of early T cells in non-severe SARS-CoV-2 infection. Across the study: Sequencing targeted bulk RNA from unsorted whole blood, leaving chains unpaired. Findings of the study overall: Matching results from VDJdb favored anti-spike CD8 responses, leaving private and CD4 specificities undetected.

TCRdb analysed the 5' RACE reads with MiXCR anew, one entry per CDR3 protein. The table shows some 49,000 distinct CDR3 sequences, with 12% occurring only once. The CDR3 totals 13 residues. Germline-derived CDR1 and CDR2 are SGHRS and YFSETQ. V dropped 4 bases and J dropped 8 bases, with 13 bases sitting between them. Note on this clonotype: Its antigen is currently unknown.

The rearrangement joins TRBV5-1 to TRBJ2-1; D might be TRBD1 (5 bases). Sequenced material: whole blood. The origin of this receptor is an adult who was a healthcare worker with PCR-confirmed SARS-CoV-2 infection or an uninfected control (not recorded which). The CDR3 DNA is TGCGCCAGCAGCAACCCAGGGTACGATGAGCAGTTCTTC. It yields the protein CASSNPGYDEQFF.